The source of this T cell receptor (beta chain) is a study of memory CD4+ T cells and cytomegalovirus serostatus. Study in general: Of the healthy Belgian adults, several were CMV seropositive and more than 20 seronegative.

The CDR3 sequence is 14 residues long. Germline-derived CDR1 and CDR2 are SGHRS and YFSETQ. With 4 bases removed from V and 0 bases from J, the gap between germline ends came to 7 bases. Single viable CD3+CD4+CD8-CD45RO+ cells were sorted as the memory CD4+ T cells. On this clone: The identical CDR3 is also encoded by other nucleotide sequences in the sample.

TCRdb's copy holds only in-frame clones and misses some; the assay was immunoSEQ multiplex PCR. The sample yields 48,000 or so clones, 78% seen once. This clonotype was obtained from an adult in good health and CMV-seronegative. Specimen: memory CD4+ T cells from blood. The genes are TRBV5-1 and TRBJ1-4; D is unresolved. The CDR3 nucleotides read TGCGCCAGCAGCCCCCTTACAACTAATGAAAAACTGTTTTTT. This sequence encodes CASSPLTTNEKLFF.